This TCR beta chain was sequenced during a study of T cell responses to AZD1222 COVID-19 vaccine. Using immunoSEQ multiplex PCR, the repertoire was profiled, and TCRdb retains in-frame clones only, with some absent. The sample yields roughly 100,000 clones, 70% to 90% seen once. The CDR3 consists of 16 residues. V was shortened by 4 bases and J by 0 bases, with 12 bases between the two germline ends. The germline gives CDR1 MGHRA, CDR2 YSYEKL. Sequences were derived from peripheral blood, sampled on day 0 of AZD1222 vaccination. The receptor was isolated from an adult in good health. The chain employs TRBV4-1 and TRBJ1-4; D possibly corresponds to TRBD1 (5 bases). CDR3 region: CASSPHDSSTNEKLFF. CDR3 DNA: TGCGCCAGCAGCCCGCACGACAGCTCAACTAATGAAAAACTGTTTTTT.